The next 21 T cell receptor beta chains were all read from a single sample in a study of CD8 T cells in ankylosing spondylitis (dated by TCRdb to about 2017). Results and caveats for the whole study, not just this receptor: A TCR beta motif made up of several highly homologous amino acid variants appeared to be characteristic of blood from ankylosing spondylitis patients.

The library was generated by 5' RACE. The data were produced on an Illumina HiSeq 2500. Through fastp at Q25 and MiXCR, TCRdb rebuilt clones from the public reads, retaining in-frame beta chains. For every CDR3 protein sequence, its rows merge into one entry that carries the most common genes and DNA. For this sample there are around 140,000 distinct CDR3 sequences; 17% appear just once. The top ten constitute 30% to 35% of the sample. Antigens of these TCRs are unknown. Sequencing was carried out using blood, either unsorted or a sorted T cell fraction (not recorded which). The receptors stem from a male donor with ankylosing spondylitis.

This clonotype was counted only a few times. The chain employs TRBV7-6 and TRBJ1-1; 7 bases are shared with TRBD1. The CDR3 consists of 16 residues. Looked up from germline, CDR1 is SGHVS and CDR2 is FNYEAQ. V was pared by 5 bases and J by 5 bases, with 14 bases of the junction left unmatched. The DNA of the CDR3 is TGTGCCAGCAGCCCCCGATCTAGACAGGGATGGACTGAAGCTTTCTTT. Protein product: CASSPRSRQGWTEAFF.

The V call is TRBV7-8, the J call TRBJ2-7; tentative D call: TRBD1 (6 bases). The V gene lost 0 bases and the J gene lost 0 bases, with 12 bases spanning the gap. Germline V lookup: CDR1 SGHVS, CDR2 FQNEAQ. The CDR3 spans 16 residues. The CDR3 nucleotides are TGTGCCAGCAGCTTAGCGAATGGGGACACCTCCTACGAGCAGTACTTC. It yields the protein CASSLANGDTSYEQYF.

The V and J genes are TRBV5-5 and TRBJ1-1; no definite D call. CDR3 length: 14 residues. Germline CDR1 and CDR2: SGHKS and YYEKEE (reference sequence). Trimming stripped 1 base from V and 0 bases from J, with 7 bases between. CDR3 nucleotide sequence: TGTGCCAGCAGCTTGAGTTCTATGAACACTGAAGCTTTCTTT. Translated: CASSLSSMNTEAFF. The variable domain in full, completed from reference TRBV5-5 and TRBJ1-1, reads DAGVTQSPTHLIKTRGQQVTLRCSPISGHKSVSWYQQVLGQGPQFIFQYYEKEERGRGNFPDRFSARQFPNYSSELNVNALLLGDSALYLCASSLSSMNTEAFFGQGTRLTVV.

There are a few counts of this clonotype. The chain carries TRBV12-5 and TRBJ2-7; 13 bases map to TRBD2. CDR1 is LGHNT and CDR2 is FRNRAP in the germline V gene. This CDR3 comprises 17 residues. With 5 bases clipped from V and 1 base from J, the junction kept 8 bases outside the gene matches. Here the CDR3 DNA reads TGTGCTAGTGGTCCGGGGACTAGCGGGGCCCTGTCCTACGAGCAGTACTTC. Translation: CASGPGTSGALSYEQYF.

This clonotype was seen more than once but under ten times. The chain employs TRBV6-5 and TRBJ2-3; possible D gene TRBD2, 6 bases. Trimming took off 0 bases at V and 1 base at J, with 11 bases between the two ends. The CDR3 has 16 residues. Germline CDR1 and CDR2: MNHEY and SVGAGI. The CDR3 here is CASSYSIADGTDTQYF. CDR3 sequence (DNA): TGTGCCAGCAGTTACTCGATAGCGGATGGCACAGATACGCAGTATTTT.

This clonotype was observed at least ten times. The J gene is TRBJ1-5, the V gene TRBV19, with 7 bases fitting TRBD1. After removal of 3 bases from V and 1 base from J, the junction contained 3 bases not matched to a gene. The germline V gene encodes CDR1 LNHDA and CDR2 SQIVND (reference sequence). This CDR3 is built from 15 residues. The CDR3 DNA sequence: TGTGCCAGTAGTATCGGGACAGCGAGCAATCAGCCCCAGCATTTT. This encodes CASSIGTASNQPQHF.

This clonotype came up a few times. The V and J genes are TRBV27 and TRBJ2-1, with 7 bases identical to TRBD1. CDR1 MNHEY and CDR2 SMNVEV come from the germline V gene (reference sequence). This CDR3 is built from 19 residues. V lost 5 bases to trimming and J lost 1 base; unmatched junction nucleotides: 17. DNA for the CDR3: TGTGCCAGCAGTGGCCGAACAGGGGCCATGGTCACTTCCTACAATGAGCAGTTCTTC. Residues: CASSGRTGAMVTSYNEQFF.

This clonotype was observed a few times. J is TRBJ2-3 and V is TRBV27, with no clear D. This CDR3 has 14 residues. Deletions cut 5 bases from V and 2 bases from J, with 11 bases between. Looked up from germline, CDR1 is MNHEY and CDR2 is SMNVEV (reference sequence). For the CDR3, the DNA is TGTGCCAGCAGTCAAGCAACCCTCACAGATACGCAGTATTTT. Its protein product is CASSQATLTDTQYF.

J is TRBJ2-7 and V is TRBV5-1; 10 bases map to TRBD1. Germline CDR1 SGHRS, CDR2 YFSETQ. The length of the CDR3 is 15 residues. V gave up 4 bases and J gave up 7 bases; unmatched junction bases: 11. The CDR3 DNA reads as TGCGCCAGCAGCGAGGGAGGGACAGGGGAGCGAGAGCAGTACTTC. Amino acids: CASSEGGTGEREQYF.

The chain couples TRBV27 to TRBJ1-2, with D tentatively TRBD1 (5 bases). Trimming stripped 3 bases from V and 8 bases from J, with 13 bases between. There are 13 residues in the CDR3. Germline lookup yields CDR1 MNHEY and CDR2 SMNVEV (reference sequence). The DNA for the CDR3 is TGTGCCAGCAGTTTTATAGGAGGGGAGGGCTACACCTTC. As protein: CASSFIGGEGYTF.

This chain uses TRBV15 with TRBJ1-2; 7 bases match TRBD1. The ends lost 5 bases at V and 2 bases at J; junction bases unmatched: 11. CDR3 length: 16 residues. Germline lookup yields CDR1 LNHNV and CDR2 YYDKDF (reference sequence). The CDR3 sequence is CATSSTSQGVNYGYTF. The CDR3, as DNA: TGTGCCACCAGCTCCACCTCTCAGGGGGTGAACTATGGCTACACCTTC.

CDR3 amino acids: CASSVDSAPQYF. CDR3 coding DNA: TGTGCCAGCAGCGTCGATTCGGCGCCCCAGTACTTC. This rearrangement joins TRBV5-6 to TRBJ2-5, with D unclear. From germline, CDR1 is SGHDT and CDR2 YYEEEE. V was shortened by 4 bases and J by 9 bases, with 13 bases between the two germline ends. The CDR3 runs to 12 residues.

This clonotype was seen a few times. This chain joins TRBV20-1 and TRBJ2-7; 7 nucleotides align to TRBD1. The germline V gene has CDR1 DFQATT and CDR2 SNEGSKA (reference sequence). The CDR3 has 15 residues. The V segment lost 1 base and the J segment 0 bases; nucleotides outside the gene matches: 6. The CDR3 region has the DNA TGCAGTGCTAGAGCGACAGGGTCTTTCTCCTACGAGCAGTACTTC. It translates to CSARATGSFSYEQYF.

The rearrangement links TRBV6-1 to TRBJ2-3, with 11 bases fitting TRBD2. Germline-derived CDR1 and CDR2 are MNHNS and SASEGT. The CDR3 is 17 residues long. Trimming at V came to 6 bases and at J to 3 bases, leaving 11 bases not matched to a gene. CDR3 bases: TGTGCCAGCAGCAACCTCGCGGGACTAGCGGTAACAGATACGCAGTATTTT. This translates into CASSNLAGLAVTDTQYF.

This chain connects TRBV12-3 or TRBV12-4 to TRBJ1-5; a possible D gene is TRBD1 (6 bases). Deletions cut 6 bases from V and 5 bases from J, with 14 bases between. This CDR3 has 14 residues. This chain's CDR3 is CASRSTGFDQPQHF. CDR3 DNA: TGTGCCAGCAGAAGCACAGGGTTTGATCAGCCCCAGCATTTT.

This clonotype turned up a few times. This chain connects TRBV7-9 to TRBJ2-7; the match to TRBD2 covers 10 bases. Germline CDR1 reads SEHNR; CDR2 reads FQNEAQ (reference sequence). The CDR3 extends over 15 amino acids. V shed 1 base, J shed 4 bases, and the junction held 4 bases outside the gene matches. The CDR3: CASSLEGLAWYEQYF. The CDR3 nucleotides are TGTGCCAGCAGCTTAGAGGGACTAGCGTGGTACGAGCAGTACTTC. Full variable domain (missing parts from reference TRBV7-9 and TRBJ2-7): DTGVSQNPRHKITKRGQNVTFRCDPISEHNRLYWYRQTLGQGPEFLTYFQNEAQLEKSRLLSDRFSAERPKGSFSTLEIQRTEQGDSAMYLCASSLEGLAWYEQYFGPGTRLTVT.

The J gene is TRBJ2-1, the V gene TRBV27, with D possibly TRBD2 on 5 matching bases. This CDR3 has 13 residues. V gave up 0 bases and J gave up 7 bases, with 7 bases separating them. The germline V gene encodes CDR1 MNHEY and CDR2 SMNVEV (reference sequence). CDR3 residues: CASSLSRGNEQFF. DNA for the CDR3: TGTGCCAGCAGTTTATCCCGGGGTAATGAGCAGTTCTTC.

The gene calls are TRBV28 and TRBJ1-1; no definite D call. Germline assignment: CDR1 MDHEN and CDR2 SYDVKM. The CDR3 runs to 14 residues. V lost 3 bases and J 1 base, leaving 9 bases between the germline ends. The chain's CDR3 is CASSLLKANTEAFF. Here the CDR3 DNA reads TGTGCCAGCAGTTTGTTGAAGGCGAACACTGAAGCTTTCTTT.

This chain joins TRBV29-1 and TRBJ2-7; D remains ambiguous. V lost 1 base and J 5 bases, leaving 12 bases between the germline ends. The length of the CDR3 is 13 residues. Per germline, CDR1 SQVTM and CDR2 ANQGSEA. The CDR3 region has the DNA TGCAGCGTTGAAGTCTCTACAGACCACGAGCAGTACTTC. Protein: CSVEVSTDHEQYF.

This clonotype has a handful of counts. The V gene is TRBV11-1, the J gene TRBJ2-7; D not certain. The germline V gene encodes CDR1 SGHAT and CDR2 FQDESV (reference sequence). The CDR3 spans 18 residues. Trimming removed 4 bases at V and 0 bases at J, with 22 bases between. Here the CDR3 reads CASSSSSAINTVSYEQYF. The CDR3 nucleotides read TGTGCCAGCAGCTCATCCTCGGCGATTAACACTGTCTCCTACGAGCAGTACTTC.

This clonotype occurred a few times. Here the CDR3 DNA reads TGTGCCAGCAGTAACAGGGACTCCTACGAGCAGTACTTC. Amino acids: CASSNRDSYEQYF. The genes are TRBV2 and TRBJ2-7; perhaps TRBD1 as D (6 bases). This CDR3 contains 13 residues. The germline V gene encodes CDR1 SNHLY and CDR2 FYNNEI. Trimming stripped 5 bases from V and 0 bases from J, with 8 bases between. Full variable domain (remainder filled in from reference TRBV2 and TRBJ2-7): EPEVTQTPSHQVTQMGQEVILRCVPISNHLYFYWYRQILGQKVEFLVSFYNNEISEKSEIFDDQFSVERPDGSNFTLKIRSTKLEDSAMYFCASSNRDSYEQYFGPGTRLTVT.